This section outlines one T cell receptor (beta chain) sequence together with its context. Its matching antigen is unknown. Germline V gene sequence: CDR1 WSHSY, CDR2 SAAADI. This CDR3 has 13 amino acids. V was shortened by 1 base and J by 4 bases, with 7 bases between the two germline ends. This sample is drawn from a study of identical twins. The study's findings and limits: The study found excess low generation probability among twin-shared out-of-frame alpha sequences. Insertions were fewer in abundant cord blood beta clonotypes, whereas memory repertoires showed none of this pattern. Possibly, invariant MAIT and iNKT cells partly confounded zero-insertion analyses.

Unique molecular identifiers were present on cDNA, and template switching added a universal primer site. MiXCR was run by TCRdb on the 5' RACE reads, yielding one entry per CDR3 protein. The sample holds some 900,000 distinct CDR3 sequences, 9% to 15% seen once. This same sample was also taken into another study, of yellow fever vaccine responses in identical twins.

J is TRBJ2-5 and V is TRBV10-2; unclear D gene. This receptor was identified in a woman aged 18-29 years in good health. The material sequenced was PBMCs. The CDR3 DNA reads as TGCGCCAGCAGTGAGTTCCAGCTAGAGACCCAGTACTTC. This sequence encodes CASSEFQLETQYF.